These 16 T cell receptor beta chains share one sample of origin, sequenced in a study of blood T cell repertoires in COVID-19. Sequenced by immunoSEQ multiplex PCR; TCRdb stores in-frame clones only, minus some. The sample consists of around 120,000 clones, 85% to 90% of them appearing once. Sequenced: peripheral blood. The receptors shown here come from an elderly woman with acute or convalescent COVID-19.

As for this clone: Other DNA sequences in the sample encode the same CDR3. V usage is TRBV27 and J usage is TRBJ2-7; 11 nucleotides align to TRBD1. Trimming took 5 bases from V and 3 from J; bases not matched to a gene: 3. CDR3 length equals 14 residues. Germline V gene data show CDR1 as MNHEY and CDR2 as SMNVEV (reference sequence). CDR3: CASSPGTGGYEQYF. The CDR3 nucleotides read TGTGCCAGCAGTCCCGGGACAGGGGGCTACGAGCAGTACTTC.

CDR3 coding DNA: TGTGCCAGCAGTCAACAGGCCCTCAATCAGCCCCAGCATTTT. Its translation is CASSQQALNQPQHF. This chain joins TRBV27 and TRBJ1-5, with D perhaps TRBD1 (5 bases). CDR1 MNHEY and CDR2 SMNVEV come from the germline V gene (reference sequence). Between the trimmed V and J ends, which lost 5 bases and 3 bases, there was a span of 11 bases. This CDR3 is 14 amino acids long.

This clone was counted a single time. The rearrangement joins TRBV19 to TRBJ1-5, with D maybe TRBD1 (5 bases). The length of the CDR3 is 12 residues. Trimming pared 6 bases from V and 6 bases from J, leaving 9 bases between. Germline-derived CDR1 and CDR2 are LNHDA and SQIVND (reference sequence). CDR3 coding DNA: TGTGCCAGTAGAGGGCAGGGTCAGCCCCAGCATTTT. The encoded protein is CASRGQGQPQHF.

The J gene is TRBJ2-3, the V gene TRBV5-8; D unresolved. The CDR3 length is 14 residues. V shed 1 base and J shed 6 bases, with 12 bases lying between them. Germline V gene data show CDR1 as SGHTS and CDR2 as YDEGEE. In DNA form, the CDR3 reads TGTGCCAGCAGCTTGAACAGTCCTCTTGATACGCAGTATTTT. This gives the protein CASSLNSPLDTQYF.

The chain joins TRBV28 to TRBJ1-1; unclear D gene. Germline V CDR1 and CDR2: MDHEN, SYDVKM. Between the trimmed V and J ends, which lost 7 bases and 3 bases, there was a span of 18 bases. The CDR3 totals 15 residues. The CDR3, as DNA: TGTGCCAGCACTCGAGAGGAGCGCCGTTACACTGAAGCTTTCTTT. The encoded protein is CASTREERRYTEAFF.

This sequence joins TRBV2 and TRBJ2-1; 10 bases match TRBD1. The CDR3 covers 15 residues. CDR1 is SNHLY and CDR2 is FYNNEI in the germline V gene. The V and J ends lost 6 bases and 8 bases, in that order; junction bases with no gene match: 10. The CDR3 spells CASSPRGQGTDEQFF. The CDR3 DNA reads TGTGCCAGCAGCCCTCGGGGACAGGGGACGGATGAGCAGTTCTTC. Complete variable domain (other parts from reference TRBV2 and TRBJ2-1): EPEVTQTPSHQVTQMGQEVILRCVPISNHLYFYWYRQILGQKVEFLVSFYNNEISEKSEIFDDQFSVERPDGSNFTLKIRSTKLEDSAMYFCASSPRGQGTDEQFFGPGTRLTVL.

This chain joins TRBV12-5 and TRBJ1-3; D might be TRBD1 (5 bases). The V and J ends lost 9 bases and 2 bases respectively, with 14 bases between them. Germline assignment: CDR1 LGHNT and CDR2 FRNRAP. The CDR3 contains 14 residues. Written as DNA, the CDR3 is TGTGCTAGGGGGATAGGGGTCGCTGGAAACACCATATATTTT. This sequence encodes CARGIGVAGNTIYF.

The CDR3 protein is CASSESYGISASTDTQYF. The CDR3 coding sequence is TGCGCCAGCAGTGAGTCTTACGGGATTTCAGCTAGCACAGATACGCAGTATTTT. This chain connects TRBV10-1 to TRBJ2-3; possibly TRBD2 for D (5 bases). This CDR3 region has 18 residues. Germline-derived CDR1 and CDR2 are WNHNN and SYGVQD (reference sequence). The V and J ends lost 0 bases and 0 bases respectively, with 16 bases between them.

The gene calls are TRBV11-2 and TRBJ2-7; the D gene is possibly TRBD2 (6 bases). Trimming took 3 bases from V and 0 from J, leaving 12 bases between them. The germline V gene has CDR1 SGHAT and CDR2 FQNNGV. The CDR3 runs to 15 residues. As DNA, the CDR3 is TGTGCCAGCAGCTTGAACGGGGGAGCCTCCTACGAGCAGTACTTC. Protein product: CASSLNGGASYEQYF.

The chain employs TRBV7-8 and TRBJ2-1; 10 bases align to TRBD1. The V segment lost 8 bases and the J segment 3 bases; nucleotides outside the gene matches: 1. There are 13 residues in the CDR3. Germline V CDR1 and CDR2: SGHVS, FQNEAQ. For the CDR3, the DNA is TGTGCCAGCTGGACAGGGGGCTACAATGAGCAGTTCTTC. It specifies CASWTGGYNEQFF.

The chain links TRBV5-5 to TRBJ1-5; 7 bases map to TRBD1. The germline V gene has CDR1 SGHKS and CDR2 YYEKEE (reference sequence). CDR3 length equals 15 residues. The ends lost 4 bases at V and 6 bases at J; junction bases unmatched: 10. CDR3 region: CASSITTGEAQPQHF. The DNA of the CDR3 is TGTGCCAGCAGCATAACAACAGGGGAGGCTCAGCCCCAGCATTTT.

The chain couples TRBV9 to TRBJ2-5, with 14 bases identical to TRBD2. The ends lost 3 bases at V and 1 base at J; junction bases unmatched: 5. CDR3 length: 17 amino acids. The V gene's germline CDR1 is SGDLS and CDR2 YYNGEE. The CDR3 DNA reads TGTGCCAGCAGCGCAGGGACTAGCGGGGGCCTCCAAGAGACCCAGTACTTC. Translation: CASSAGTSGGLQETQYF.

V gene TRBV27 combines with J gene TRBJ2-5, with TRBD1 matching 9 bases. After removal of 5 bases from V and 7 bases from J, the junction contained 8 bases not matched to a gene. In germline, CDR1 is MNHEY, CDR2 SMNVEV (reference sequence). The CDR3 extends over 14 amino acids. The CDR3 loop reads CASSPKQGAGTQYF. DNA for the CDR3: TGTGCCAGCAGTCCCAAACAGGGGGCTGGGACCCAGTACTTC.

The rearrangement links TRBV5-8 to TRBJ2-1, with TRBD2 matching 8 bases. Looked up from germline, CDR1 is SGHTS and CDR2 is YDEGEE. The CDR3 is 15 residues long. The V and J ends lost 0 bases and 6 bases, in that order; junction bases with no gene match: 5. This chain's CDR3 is CASSLGLAGRNEQFF. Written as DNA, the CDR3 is TGTGCCAGCAGCTTGGGGCTAGCGGGCCGCAATGAGCAGTTCTTC.

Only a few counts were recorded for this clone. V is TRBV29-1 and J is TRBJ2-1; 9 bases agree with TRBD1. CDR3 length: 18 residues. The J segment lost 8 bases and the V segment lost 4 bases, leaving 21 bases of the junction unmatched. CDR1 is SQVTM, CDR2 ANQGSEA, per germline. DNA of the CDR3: TGCAGCGTTGGCCCGCCGACCGGACAGGGGCGGCCATTGTATGAGCAGTTCTTC. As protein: CSVGPPTGQGRPLYEQFF.

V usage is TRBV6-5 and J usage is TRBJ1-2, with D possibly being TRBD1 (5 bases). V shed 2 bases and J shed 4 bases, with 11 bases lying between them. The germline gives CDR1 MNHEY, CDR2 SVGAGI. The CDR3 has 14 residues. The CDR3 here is CASSYLRGSYGYTF. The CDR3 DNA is TGTGCCAGCAGTTACCTAAGGGGCAGCTATGGCTACACCTTC.